This T cell receptor beta chain came from a study of T-cell reconstitution after alpha-beta-depleted transplantation in children. This clonotype showed up just a few times. Germline V gives CDR1 DFQATT, CDR2 SNEGSKA (reference sequence). Losses at the gene ends were 5 bases for V and 1 base for J; bases not matched to a gene: 2. This CDR3 comprises 14 residues. This sample's TCRbeta library carried unique molecular identifier barcodes. TCRdb recomputed calls from the PCR reads with MiXCR, one row per CDR3 protein. The sample holds about 540,000 distinct CDR3 sequences, approximately 16% seen once. This specimen was PBMCs from the stem cell graft donor, taken from the stem cell graft. This chain uses TRBV20-1 with TRBJ2-7; the match to TRBD2 covers 13 bases. This TCR came from a human donor who donated a stem cell graft to a child with acute lymphoblastic leukemia. DNA for the CDR3: TGCAGTGCTCGACTAGCGGGGGGTTCCTACGAGCAGTACTTC. Its protein is CSARLAGGSYEQYF.